This T cell receptor (beta chain) was sequenced during a study of Graves' ophthalmopathy and Graves' hyperthyroidism. Study results and caveats: For separating ophthalmopathy from stable hyperthyroidism, a 13-signature model gave less than 90% sensitivity and 65% to 82% specificity.

V gave up 3 bases and J gave up 5 bases; unmatched junction bases: 8. This CDR3 has 15 amino acids. CDR1 MGHDK and CDR2 SYGVNS come from the germline V gene. This clonotype occurred many times. Its antigen is unknown. Beta-chain TCR CDR3 regions were amplified from RNA transcripts. Second-round multiplex PCR came after a first-round RT-PCR that employed HTBI primers. TCRdb passed the multiplex PCR reads through MiXCR, listing each CDR3 protein once. Here the sample spans 400,000 to 450,000 distinct CDR3 sequences, approximately 21% being singletons. This rearrangement joins TRBV25-1 to TRBJ2-7; 9 nucleotides line up with TRBD2. Sequenced sample: peripheral blood. The receptor was isolated from a woman under 30 with stable Graves' hyperthyroidism. CDR3 nucleotides: TGTGCCAGCAGTGACTGGCGGGAGGGCCGTCACGAGCAGTACTTC. As protein: CASSDWREGRHEQYF.